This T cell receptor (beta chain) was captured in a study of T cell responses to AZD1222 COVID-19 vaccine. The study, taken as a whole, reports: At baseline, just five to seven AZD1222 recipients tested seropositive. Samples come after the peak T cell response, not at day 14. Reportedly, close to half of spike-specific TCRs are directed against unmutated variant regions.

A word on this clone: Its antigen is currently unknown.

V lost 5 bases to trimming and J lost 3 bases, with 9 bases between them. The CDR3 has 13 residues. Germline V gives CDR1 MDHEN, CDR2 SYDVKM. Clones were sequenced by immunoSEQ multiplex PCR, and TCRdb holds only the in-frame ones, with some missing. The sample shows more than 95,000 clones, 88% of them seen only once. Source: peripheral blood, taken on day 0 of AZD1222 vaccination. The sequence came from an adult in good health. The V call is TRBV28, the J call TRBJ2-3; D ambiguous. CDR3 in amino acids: CASSAGPTDTQYF. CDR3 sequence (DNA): TGTGCCAGCAGTGCCGGACCGACAGATACGCAGTATTTT.